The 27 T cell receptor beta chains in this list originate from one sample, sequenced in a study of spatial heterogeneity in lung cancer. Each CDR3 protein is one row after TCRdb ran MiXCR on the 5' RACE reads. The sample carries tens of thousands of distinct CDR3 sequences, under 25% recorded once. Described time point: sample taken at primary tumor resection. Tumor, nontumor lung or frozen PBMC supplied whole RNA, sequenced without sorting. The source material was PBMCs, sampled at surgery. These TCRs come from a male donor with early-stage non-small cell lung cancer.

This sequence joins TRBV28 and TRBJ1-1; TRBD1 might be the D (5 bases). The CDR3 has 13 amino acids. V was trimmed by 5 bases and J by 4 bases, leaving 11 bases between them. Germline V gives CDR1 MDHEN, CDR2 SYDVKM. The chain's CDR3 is CASSLQGVTEAFF. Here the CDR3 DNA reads TGTGCCAGCAGTCTCCAGGGCGTCACTGAAGCTTTCTTT.

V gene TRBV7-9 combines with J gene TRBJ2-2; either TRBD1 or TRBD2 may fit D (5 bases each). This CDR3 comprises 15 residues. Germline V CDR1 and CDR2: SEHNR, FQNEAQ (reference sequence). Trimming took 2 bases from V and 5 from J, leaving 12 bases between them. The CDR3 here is CASSLRSGRTGELFF. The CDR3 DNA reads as TGTGCCAGCAGCTTAAGGTCGGGACGGACCGGGGAGCTGTTTTTT.

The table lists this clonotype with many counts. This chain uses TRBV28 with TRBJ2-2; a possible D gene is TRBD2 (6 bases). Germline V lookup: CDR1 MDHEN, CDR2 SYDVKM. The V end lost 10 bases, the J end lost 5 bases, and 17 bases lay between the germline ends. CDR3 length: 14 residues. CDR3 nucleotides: TGTGCCACCCGGGACTCTCTGGGAACCGGGGAGCTGTTTTTT. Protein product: CATRDSLGTGELFF.

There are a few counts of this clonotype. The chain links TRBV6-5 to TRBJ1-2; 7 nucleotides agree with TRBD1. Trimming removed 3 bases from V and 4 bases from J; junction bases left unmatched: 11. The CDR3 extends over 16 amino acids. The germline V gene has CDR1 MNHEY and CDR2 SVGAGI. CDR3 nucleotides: TGTGCCAGCAGTTATTCCCTACTACAGGGGACCTATGGCTACACCTTC. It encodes CASSYSLLQGTYGYTF.

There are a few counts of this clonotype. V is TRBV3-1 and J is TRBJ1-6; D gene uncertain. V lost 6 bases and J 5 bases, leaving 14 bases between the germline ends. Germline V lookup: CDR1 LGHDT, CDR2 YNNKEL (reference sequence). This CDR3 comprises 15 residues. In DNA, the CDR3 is TGTGCCAGCAGTTCCTTCCTGCCCGATAATTCACCCCTCCACTTT. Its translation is CASSSFLPDNSPLHF.

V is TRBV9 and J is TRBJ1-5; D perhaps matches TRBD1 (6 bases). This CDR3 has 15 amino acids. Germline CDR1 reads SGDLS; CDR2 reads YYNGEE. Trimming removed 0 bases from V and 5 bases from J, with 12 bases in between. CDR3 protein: CASSVGQDSYQPQHF. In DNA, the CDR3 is TGTGCCAGCAGCGTAGGTCAGGACAGTTATCAGCCCCAGCATTTT.

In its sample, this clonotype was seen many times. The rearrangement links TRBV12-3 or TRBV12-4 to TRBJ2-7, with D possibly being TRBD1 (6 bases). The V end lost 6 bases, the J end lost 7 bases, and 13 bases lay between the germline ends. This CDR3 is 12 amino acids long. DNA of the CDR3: TGTGCCAGCAGCCAGACAGGCGCGGAGCAGTACTTC. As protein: CASSQTGAEQYF.

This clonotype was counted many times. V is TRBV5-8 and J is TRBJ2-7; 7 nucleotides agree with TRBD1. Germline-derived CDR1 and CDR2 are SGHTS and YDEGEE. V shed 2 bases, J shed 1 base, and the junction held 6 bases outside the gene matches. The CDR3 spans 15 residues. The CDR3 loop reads CASSLIGGASYEQYF. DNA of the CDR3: TGTGCCAGCAGCTTAATAGGGGGCGCGTCCTACGAGCAGTACTTC.

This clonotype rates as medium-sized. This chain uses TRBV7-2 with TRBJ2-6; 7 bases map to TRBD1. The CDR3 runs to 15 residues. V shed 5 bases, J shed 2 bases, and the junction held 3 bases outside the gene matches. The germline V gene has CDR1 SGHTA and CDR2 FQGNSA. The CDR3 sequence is CASSGTGAGANVLTF. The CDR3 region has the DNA TGTGCCAGCAGCGGCACAGGGGCTGGGGCCAACGTCCTGACTTTC.

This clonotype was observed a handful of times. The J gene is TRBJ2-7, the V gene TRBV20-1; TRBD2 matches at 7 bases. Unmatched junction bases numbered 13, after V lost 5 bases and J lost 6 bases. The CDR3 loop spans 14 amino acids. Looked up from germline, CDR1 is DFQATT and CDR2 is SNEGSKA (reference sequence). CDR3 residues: CSAHWSGPGGEQYF. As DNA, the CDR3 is TGCAGTGCTCATTGGAGCGGCCCGGGAGGCGAGCAGTACTTC.

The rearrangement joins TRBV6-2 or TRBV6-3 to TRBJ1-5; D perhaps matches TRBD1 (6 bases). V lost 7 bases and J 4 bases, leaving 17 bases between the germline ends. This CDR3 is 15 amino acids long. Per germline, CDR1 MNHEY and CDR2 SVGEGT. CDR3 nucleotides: TGTGCCAGCACCTTCGGGGGGCTAAGGAATCAGCCCCAGCATTTT. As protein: CASTFGGLRNQPQHF.

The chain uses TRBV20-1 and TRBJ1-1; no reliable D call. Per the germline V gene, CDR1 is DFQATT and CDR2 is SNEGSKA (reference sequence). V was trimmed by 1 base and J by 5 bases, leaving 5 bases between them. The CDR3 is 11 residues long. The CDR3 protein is CSARGDTEAFF. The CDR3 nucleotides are TGCAGTGCTAGAGGCGATACTGAAGCTTTCTTT.

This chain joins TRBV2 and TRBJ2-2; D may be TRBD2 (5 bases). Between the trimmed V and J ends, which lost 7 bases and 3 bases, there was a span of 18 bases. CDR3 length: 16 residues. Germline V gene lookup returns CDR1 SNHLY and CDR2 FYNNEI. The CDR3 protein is CASKKRSSGDTGELFF. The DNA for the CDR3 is TGTGCCAGCAAAAAGCGGTCCTCCGGCGACACCGGGGAGCTGTTTTTT.

Here the CDR3 reads CASSSPGWGGNTEAFF. The CDR3 DNA sequence: TGTGCCAGCAGCTCACCAGGGTGGGGAGGGAACACTGAAGCTTTCTTT. The chain links TRBV11-1 to TRBJ1-1; maybe TRBD1 (5 bases). There are 16 residues in the CDR3. Germline loops: CDR1 SGHAT, CDR2 FQDESV (reference sequence). Trimming took off 4 bases at V and 1 base at J, with 16 bases between the two ends.

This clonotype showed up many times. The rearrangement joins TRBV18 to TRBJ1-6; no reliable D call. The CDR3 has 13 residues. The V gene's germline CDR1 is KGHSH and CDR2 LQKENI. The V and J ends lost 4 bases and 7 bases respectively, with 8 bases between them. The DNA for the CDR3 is TGTGCCAGCTCACTCGGTGGAAATTCACCCCTCCACTTT. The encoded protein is CASSLGGNSPLHF.

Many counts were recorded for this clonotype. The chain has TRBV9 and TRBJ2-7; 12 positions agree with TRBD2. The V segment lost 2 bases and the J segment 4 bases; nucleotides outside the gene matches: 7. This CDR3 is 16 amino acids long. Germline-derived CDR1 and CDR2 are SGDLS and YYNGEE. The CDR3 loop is CASSVGTTSGSYEQYF. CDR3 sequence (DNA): TGTGCCAGCAGCGTGGGGACGACTAGCGGGAGTTACGAGCAGTACTTC.

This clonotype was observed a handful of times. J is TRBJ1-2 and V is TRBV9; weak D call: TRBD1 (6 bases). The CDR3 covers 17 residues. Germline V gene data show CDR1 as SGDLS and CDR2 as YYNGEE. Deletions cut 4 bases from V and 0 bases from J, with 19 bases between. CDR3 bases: TGTGCCAGCAGCCTAACCTGGACAGTTATAGCTAACTATGGCTACACCTTC. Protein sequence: CASSLTWTVIANYGYTF.

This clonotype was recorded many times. CDR3 region: CASSTPNTGELFF. The CDR3 DNA reads as TGTGCCAGTAGTACGCCGAACACCGGGGAGCTGTTTTTT. V gene TRBV19 combines with J gene TRBJ2-2; D remains unclear. The V end was cut by 4 bases, the J end by 0 bases, with 3 bases between. The CDR3 totals 13 residues. Germline CDR1 LNHDA, CDR2 SQIVND (reference sequence).

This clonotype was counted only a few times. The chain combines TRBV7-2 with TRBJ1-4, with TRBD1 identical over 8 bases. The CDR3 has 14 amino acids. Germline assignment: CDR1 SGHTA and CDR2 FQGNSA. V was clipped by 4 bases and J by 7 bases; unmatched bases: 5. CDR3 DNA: TGTGCCAGCAGCTCCAGGGGGCGCCGTGAAAAACTGTTTTTT. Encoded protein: CASSSRGRREKLFF.

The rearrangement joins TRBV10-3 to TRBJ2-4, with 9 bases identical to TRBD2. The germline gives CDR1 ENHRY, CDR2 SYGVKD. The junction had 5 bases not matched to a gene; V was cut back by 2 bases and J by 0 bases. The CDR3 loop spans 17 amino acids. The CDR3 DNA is TGTGCCATCAGTGAGGCTAGCGGGAATGTAGCCAAAAACATTCAGTACTTC. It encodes CAISEASGNVAKNIQYF.

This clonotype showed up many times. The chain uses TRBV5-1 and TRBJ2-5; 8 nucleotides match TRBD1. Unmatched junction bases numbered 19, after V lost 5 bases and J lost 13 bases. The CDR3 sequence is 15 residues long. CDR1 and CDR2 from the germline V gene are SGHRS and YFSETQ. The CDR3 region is CASRPGQETAQMGYF. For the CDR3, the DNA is TGCGCCAGCAGACCGGGACAGGAGACCGCGCAGATGGGGTACTTC.

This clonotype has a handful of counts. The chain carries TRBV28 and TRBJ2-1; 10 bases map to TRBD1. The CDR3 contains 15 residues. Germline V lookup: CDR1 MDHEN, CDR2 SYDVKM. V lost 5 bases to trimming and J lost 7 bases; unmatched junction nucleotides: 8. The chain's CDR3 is CASSMDRGKRNEQFF. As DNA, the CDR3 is TGTGCCAGCAGTATGGACAGGGGGAAGAGGAATGAGCAGTTCTTC.

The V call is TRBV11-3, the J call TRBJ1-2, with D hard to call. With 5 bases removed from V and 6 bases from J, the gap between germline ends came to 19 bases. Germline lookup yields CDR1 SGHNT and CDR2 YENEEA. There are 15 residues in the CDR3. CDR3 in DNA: TGTGCCAGCAGCCCCCGGGAGCTAGAATCCCATGGCTACACCTTC. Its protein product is CASSPRELESHGYTF. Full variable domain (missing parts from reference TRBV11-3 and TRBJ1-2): EAGVVQSPRYKIIEKKQPVAFWCNPISGHNTLYWYLQNLGQGPELLIRYENEEAVDDSQLPKDRFSAERLKGVDSTLKIQPAELGDSAVYLCASSPRELESHGYTFGSGTRLTVV.

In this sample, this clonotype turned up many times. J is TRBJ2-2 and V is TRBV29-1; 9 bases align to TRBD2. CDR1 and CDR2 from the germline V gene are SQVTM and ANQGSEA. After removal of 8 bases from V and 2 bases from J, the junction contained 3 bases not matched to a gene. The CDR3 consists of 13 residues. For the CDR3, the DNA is TGCAGCTGTAGCGGGAGAAACACCGGGGAGCTGTTTTTT. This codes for CSCSGRNTGELFF.

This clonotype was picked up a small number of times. The CDR3 DNA reads TGTGCCAGCAGTTTTCAGGAGACTGAAGCTTTCTTT. Amino acids: CASSFQETEAFF. The chain uses TRBV12-3 or TRBV12-4 and TRBJ1-1; D not resolved. Trimming removed 3 bases at V and 5 bases at J, with 7 bases between. This CDR3 is built from 12 residues.

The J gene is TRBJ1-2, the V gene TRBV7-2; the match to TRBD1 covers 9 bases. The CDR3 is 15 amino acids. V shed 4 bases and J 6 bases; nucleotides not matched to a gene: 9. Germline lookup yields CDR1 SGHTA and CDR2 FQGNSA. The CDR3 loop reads CASSSGQGVVDGYTF. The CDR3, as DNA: TGTGCCAGCAGCTCGGGACAGGGAGTGGTTGATGGCTACACCTTC. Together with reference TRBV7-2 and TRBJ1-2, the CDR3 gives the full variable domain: GAGVSQSPSNKVTEKGKDVELRCDPISGHTALYWYRQSLGQGLEFLIYFQGNSAPDKSGLPSDRFSAERTGGSVSTLTIQRTQQEDSAVYLCASSSGQGVVDGYTFGSGTRLTVV.

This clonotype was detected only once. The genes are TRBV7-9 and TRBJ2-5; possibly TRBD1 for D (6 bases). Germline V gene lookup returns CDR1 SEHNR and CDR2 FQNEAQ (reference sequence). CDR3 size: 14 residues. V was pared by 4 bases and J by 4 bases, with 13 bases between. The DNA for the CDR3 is TGTGCCAGCAGCTCAGATCCGACAGGAGAGACCCAGTACTTC. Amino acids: CASSSDPTGETQYF.